Following are 26 T cell receptor beta chains from one sample sequenced in a study of vaccination and CD4 T cells after COVID-19. Treatment noted: roughly 10-day PBMC culture with coronavirus spike peptide pools or control peptides (ViraFEST assay). According to the study, CD4+ T cells from the unexposed donor were gathered ahead of the COVID-19 pandemic (2011-2018). These receptors have no known antigen. The Oncomine TCR Beta short-read assay sequenced DNA from cultured CD4+ T cells. Investigators isolated genomic DNA from cultured CD4+ T cells. TCRdb called the PCR reads again in MiXCR, with one record for every CDR3 protein. The sample has several thousand distinct CDR3 sequences, roughly 31% seen once. Sequenced material: CD4+ T cells from blood, cultured in vitro. Every receptor here comes from a human donor in good health.

The chain is built from TRBV15 and TRBJ2-3; D might be TRBD2 (6 bases). The CDR3 is made up of 15 amino acids. Trimming removed 6 bases from V and 0 bases from J, with 13 bases in between. Per germline, CDR1 LNHNV and CDR2 YYDKDF (reference sequence). The CDR3: CATRPSVTSTDTQYF. The CDR3 bases are TGTGCCACCAGACCTAGCGTAACTAGCACAGATACGCAGTATTTT.

The chain joins TRBV20-1 to TRBJ2-7; 10 nucleotides align to TRBD2. V lost 5 bases, J lost 1 base, and 5 bases stayed unmatched. CDR1 is DFQATT, CDR2 SNEGSKA, per germline (reference sequence). The CDR3 covers 14 residues. CDR3 sequence: CSASSGSGSYEQYF. The CDR3, as DNA: TGCAGTGCTTCTAGCGGGAGCGGATCCTACGAGCAGTACTTC.

This clonotype has only a few counts. The chain employs TRBV5-1 and TRBJ2-7, with 14 nucleotides matching TRBD2. Germline assignment: CDR1 SGHRS and CDR2 YFSETQ. With V trimmed by 0 bases and J by 6 bases, 2 bases remained unmatched. This CDR3 region has 15 residues. The CDR3 sequence: CASSLGLAGGSEQYF. In nucleotides, the CDR3 is TGCGCCAGCAGCTTGGGACTAGCGGGAGGGAGCGAGCAGTACTTC.

The J gene is TRBJ2-1, the V gene TRBV25-1; the D is unclear. Deletions cut 8 bases from V and 6 bases from J, with 14 bases between. Germline V gene data show CDR1 as MGHDK and CDR2 as SYGVNS. This CDR3 contains 13 residues. CDR3 protein: CASPAGPRNEQFF. The CDR3 DNA reads TGTGCCAGCCCCGCCGGGCCCCGCAATGAGCAGTTCTTC.

The CDR3 here is CASSYGGGAKAFF. The DNA for the CDR3 is TGTGCCAGCAGTTACGGTGGAGGGGCAAAAGCTTTCTTT. The chain combines TRBV6-2 or TRBV6-3 with TRBJ1-1, with a tentative D call TRBD1 (5 bases). CDR1 is MNHEY and CDR2 is SVGEGT in the germline V gene. The CDR3 sequence is 13 residues long. The germline V and J ends were trimmed by 2 bases and 9 bases, with 13 bases remaining between them.

The CDR3 DNA reads as TGTGCCAGCAGCCCTAGAAGCCCACCCCTCCACTTT. This codes for CASSPRSPPLHF. The V call is TRBV7-2, the J call TRBJ1-6, with D unresolved. Germline V CDR1 and CDR2: SGHTA, FQGNSA. Deletions cut 5 bases from V and 11 bases from J, with 10 bases between. The CDR3 runs 12 residues.

The rearrangement links TRBV28 to TRBJ1-1; D ambiguous. With 2 bases removed from V and 11 bases from J, the gap between germline ends came to 18 bases. Germline CDR1 and CDR2: MDHEN and SYDVKM. The CDR3 is 14 amino acids. In DNA, the CDR3 is TGTGCCAGCAGTTTAGCGGGTTACCAAGGTGGGGCTTTCTTT. Its protein is CASSLAGYQGGAFF.

This clonotype was detected a few times. The gene calls are TRBV24-1 and TRBJ2-1; D possibly corresponds to TRBD2 (6 bases). The CDR3 is 14 amino acids. Germline assignment: CDR1 KGHDR and CDR2 SFDVKD. Deletions cut 5 bases from V and 0 bases from J, with 7 bases between. CDR3: CATSAGSSYNEQFF. In DNA form, the CDR3 reads TGTGCCACCAGTGCCGGGAGCTCCTACAATGAGCAGTTCTTC.

The chain couples TRBV6-4 to TRBJ2-2, with TRBD1 as a possible D gene (5 bases). The CDR3 totals 16 residues. Germline lookup yields CDR1 MRHNA and CDR2 SNTAGT. Trimming cost V 3 bases and J 6 bases, with 17 bases left between them. As DNA, the CDR3 is TGTGCCAGCAGTGAGACAGTTTCTGGGAAACCCGGGGAGCTGTTTTTT. Translated: CASSETVSGKPGELFF.

This clonotype was seen a handful of times. V and J are TRBV7-2 and TRBJ1-1; unclear D gene. The ends were cut back, 2 bases at V and 0 bases at J, with 10 bases in the middle. Germline values: CDR1 SGHTA, CDR2 FQGNSA. The CDR3 consists of 15 residues. CDR3 region: CASSLMGRLNTEAFF. CDR3 DNA: TGTGCCAGCAGCTTAATGGGCAGATTGAACACTGAAGCTTTCTTT.

This clonotype was seen only once. Here the CDR3 DNA reads TGTGCCAGCAGTTTATTGAAGGGGGCGGGGACTGAAGCTTTCTTT. Protein product: CASSLLKGAGTEAFF. V and J are TRBV28 and TRBJ1-1; 7 bases are shared with TRBD1. The germline gives CDR1 MDHEN, CDR2 SYDVKM. The CDR3 runs 15 residues. Trimming at V came to 1 base and at J to 5 bases, leaving 7 bases not matched to a gene.

This clonotype has a handful of counts. This rearrangement joins TRBV6-2 or TRBV6-3 to TRBJ1-5, with D unclear. The length of the CDR3 is 13 residues. Germline V CDR1 and CDR2: MNHEY, SVGEGT. The V end was cut by 6 bases, the J end by 7 bases, with 13 bases between. CDR3 bases: TGTGCCAGCAGCCGGCGCGGGGTGCAGCCCCAGCATTTT. Translating gives CASSRRGVQPQHF.

This clonotype was seen a few times. V gene TRBV7-2 combines with J gene TRBJ1-5, with D unresolved. The CDR3 loop spans 13 amino acids. From germline, CDR1 is SGHTA and CDR2 FQGNSA. Trimming stripped 5 bases from V and 1 base from J, with 6 bases between. CDR3 coding DNA: TGTGCCAGCAGCCCTTTCAGCAATCAGCCCCAGCATTTT. Protein sequence: CASSPFSNQPQHF.

This clonotype occurred a few times. The chain uses TRBV5-6 and TRBJ2-5; D may be TRBD2 (6 bases). This CDR3 is 13 amino acids long. The V gene lost 1 base and the J gene lost 3 bases, with 7 bases spanning the gap. Germline-derived CDR1 and CDR2 are SGHDT and YYEEEE. For the CDR3, the DNA is TGTGCCAGCAGCTTGCGCGGGGAAGAGACCCAGTACTTC. This sequence encodes CASSLRGEETQYF.

The V gene is TRBV6-5, the J gene TRBJ2-5, with D maybe TRBD2 (6 bases). Trimming left V 4 bases short and J 5 bases short, with 17 bases between. This CDR3 comprises 15 residues. Germline V gene data show CDR1 as MNHEY and CDR2 as SVGAGI. This CDR3 reads CASSSSLGLPETQYF. CDR3 sequence (DNA): TGTGCCAGCAGTTCCAGCTTGGGACTTCCGGAGACCCAGTACTTC.

Only a few counts were recorded for this clonotype. The chain is built from TRBV6-1 and TRBJ2-7; possible D gene TRBD2, 5 bases. V gave up 6 bases and J gave up 1 base, with 13 bases separating them. Per germline, CDR1 MNHNS and CDR2 SASEGT. The CDR3 has 14 amino acids. Here the CDR3 reads CASRSRTESYEQYF. The CDR3 bases are TGTGCCAGCAGATCTCGGACTGAATCCTACGAGCAGTACTTC.

The CDR3 reads CASRTHRAGGYEQYF. CDR3 DNA sequence: TGTGCCAGCAGGACACACAGGGCTGGGGGCTACGAGCAGTACTTC. The chain couples TRBV6-1 to TRBJ2-7, with D possibly TRBD1 on 6 matching bases. The CDR3 length is 15 residues. The V and J ends lost 6 bases and 3 bases respectively, with 18 bases between them. Germline V gives CDR1 MNHNS, CDR2 SASEGT.

As concerns this clonotype: One end of the junction varies from germline; a read error may be responsible. This sequence joins TRBV19 and TRBJ1-2; 8 bases are shared with TRBD1. Germline V gene lookup returns CDR1 LNHDA and CDR2 SQIVND (reference sequence). The CDR3 runs 14 residues. The CDR3 reads CACSIPGGRYGYTF. The CDR3 region has the DNA TGTGCCTGTAGTATCCCAGGGGGCCGGTATGGCTACACCTTC.

This sequence joins TRBV29-1 and TRBJ1-1; D may be TRBD1 (6 bases). The CDR3 covers 12 residues. Germline-derived CDR1 and CDR2 are SQVTM and ANQGSEA. Trimming cost V 4 bases and J 5 bases, with 11 bases left between them. DNA of the CDR3: TGCAGCGTTGCCGGGGGGCGGACTGAAGCTTTCTTT. Translated, it gives CSVAGGRTEAFF.

The chain combines TRBV5-1 with TRBJ1-2; maybe TRBD1 (5 bases). This CDR3 contains 13 residues. V was trimmed by 2 bases and J by 4 bases, leaving 9 bases between them. Germline V lookup: CDR1 SGHRS, CDR2 YFSETQ. The CDR3 DNA is TGCGCCAGCAGCTTCGGGGCGGGCTATGGCTACACCTTC. It translates to CASSFGAGYGYTF.

The V gene is TRBV27, the J gene TRBJ2-3, with 12 bases matching TRBD2. The CDR3 is 14 residues long. V lost 8 bases to trimming and J lost 4 bases; unmatched junction nucleotides: 4. From germline, CDR1 is MNHEY and CDR2 SMNVEV (reference sequence). CDR3 DNA sequence: TGTGCCAGCGGCTCTAGCGGGAGGGCAGATACGCAGTATTTT. Translated, it gives CASGSSGRADTQYF.

The J gene is TRBJ2-1, the V gene TRBV11-3; 9 positions agree with TRBD1. CDR1 and CDR2 from the germline V gene are SGHNT and YENEEA. The CDR3 runs 15 residues. After removal of 6 bases from V and 8 bases from J, the junction contained 11 bases not matched to a gene. CDR3 in amino acids: CASRKNRDRVDEQFF. The CDR3 bases are TGTGCCAGCAGGAAGAACCGGGACAGGGTGGATGAGCAGTTCTTC. Full variable domain (rest looked up from reference TRBV11-3 and TRBJ2-1): EAGVVQSPRYKIIEKKQPVAFWCNPISGHNTLYWYLQNLGQGPELLIRYENEEAVDDSQLPKDRFSAERLKGVDSTLKIQPAELGDSAVYLCASRKNRDRVDEQFFGPGTRLTVL.

This clonotype has only a few counts. The chain links TRBV11-1 to TRBJ1-1; D not certain. V was clipped by 2 bases and J by 5 bases, with 9 bases between them. Germline V gene data show CDR1 as SGHAT and CDR2 as FQDESV (reference sequence). The CDR3 runs to 13 residues. The CDR3 sequence: CASSLWGGTEAFF. CDR3 coding DNA: TGTGCCAGCAGCTTATGGGGTGGGACTGAAGCTTTCTTT.

This clonotype appeared a few times. The CDR3 loop reads CASSEFSTDTQYF. The CDR3 DNA reads TGTGCCAGTAGTGAGTTTAGCACAGATACGCAGTATTTT. The chain joins TRBV19 to TRBJ2-3; no definite D call. CDR3 length: 13 residues. Germline V gene sequence: CDR1 LNHDA, CDR2 SQIVND (reference sequence). Trimming took 5 bases from V and 0 from J, leaving 6 bases between them.

The chain employs TRBV7-2 and TRBJ2-1; TRBD2 agrees at 8 bases. V shed 3 bases and J 7 bases; nucleotides not matched to a gene: 14. This CDR3 contains 17 residues. CDR1 SGHTA and CDR2 FQGNSA come from the germline V gene. The CDR3 loop reads CASSFSGTRSFRNEQFF. CDR3 nucleotide sequence: TGTGCCAGCAGCTTTTCCGGGACTAGAAGTTTCCGGAATGAGCAGTTCTTC.

The chain has TRBV15 and TRBJ2-1; 7 bases agree with TRBD2. There are 17 residues in the CDR3. In germline, CDR1 is LNHNV, CDR2 YYDKDF (reference sequence). The V and J ends lost 1 base and 3 bases, in that order; junction bases with no gene match: 9. The CDR3 coding sequence is TGTGCCACCAGCAGAGGCCCCGCTAGCGGTATCTACAATGAGCAGTTCTTC. It yields the protein CATSRGPASGIYNEQFF.